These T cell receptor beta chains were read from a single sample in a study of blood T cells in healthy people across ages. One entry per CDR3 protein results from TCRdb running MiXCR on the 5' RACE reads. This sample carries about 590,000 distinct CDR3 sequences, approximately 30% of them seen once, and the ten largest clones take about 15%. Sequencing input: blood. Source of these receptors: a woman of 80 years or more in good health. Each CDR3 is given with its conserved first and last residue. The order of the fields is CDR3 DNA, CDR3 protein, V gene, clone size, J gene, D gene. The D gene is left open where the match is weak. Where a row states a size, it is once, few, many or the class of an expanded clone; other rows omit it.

TGCAGTGCTAGGGATAACAGGGGGCGCGATACTAATGAAAAACTGTTTTTT CSARDNRGRDTNEKLFF TRBV20-1 . TRBJ1-4 TRBD1
TGCAGTGCCCGAAGTACCGGGCTAGTGTCCTACAATGAGCAGTACTTC CSARSTGLVSYNEQYF TRBV20-1 few TRBJ2-7 .
TGTGCCAGCAGCCAAGAGAGGGGGAAACTGTTTTTT CASSQERGKLFF TRBV14 few TRBJ1-4 .
TGTGCCATCGGGGGGACAGTGTCTGACGAGCAGTACTTC CAIGGTVSDEQYF TRBV10-3 many TRBJ2-7 .
TGTGCTAGCAGCCTAAGTTCCGGGTCCTCGGACGAGCAGTACTTC CASSLSSGSSDEQYF TRBV7-7 . TRBJ2-7 .
TGTGCCAGCAGCCAAGATCTTTCTCTAGCATTGGGGACCCAGTACTTC CASSQDLSLALGTQYF TRBV4-2 . TRBJ2-5 .
TGCAGTGCTAGTTTGGGGTTTGATGAGCAGTTCTTC CSASLGFDEQFF TRBV20-1 many TRBJ2-1 .
TGCAGCGTTGAGGTGGACCCCGGCGATGAGCAGTTCTTC CSVEVDPGDEQFF TRBV29-1 . TRBJ2-1 .
TGTGCCAACAGTCCTCACTCAGGGGGTCACGGCTACGAGCAGTACTTC CANSPHSGGHGYEQYF TRBV2 once TRBJ2-7 TRBD1
TGTGCCAGCAGTGAATTTAGTGGACAGGGGGCCTACGAGCAGTACTTC CASSEFSGQGAYEQYF TRBV25-1 . TRBJ2-7 TRBD1
TGTGCCAGCAGCCGCCGTGCGGTTGGCACAGATACGCAGTATTTT CASSRRAVGTDTQYF TRBV9 many TRBJ2-3 .
TGTGCCAGCAGCTTGGGACCGAAACGGGCTGAAGCTTTCTTT CASSLGPKRAEAFF TRBV5-6 . TRBJ1-1 .
TGCAGTGCCCCCCGGCAGGGAATAAGAGATACGCAGTATTTT CSAPRQGIRDTQYF TRBV20-1 few TRBJ2-3 .
TGCGCCAGCAGCCAAGGAGGAGTAGGACCCCAAGAGACCCAGTACTTC CASSQGGVGPQETQYF TRBV4-1 . TRBJ2-5 .
TGCGCCAGCAGCCCTAAAGGGGGCAACTATGGCTACACCTTC CASSPKGGNYGYTF TRBV4-3 many TRBJ1-2 TRBD1
TGTGCCAGCTCGCCCCCGGCTAGCGGGAGAGGCGATACGCAGTATTTT CASSPPASGRGDTQYF TRBV28 . TRBJ2-3 TRBD2